The following is a T cell receptor beta chain sequence with its context. Its antigen is not known. Libraries were prepared by immunoSEQ multiplex PCR; TCRdb keeps only in-frame clonotypes and omits some of them. The data hold hundreds of thousands of clones, with more than 75% observed a single time. V shed 4 bases, J shed 3 bases, and the junction held 6 bases outside the gene matches. Germline lookup yields CDR1 SGDLS and CDR2 YYNGEE. The CDR3 has 14 residues. The data were taken from a study of cytomegalovirus exposure and HLA in healthy donors. Findings and caveats of the study: Cytomegalovirus association was assigned to about 150 TCR beta chains.

The chain employs TRBV9 and TRBJ2-7, with 8 bases matching TRBD2. What was sequenced was PBMCs. The sequence came from a woman under 30 in good health and CMV-seropositive. The DNA for the CDR3 is TGTGCCAGCAGCCCCGGGACTAGTGGCTACGAGCAGTACTTC. This translates into CASSPGTSGYEQYF.